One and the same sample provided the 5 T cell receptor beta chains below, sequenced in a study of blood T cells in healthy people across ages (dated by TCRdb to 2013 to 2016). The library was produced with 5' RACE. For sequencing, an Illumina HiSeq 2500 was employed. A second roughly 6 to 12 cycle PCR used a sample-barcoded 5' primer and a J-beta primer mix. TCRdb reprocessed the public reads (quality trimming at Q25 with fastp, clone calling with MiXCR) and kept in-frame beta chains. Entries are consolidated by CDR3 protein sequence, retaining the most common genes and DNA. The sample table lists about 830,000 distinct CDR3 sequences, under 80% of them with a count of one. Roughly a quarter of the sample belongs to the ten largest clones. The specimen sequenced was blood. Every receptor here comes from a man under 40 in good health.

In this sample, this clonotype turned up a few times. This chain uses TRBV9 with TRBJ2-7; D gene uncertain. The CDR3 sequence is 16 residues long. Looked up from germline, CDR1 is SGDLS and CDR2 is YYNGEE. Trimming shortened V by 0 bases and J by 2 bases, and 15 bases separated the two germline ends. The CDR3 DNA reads TGTGCCAGCAGCGTAGGCCCCCCCAACAGCGCCTACGAGCAGTACTTC. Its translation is CASSVGPPNSAYEQYF.

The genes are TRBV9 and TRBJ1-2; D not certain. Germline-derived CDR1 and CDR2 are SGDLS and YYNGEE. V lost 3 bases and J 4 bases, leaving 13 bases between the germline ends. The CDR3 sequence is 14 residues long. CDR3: CASSGTRETYGYTF. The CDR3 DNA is TGTGCCAGCAGCGGAACCCGGGAAACCTATGGCTACACCTTC. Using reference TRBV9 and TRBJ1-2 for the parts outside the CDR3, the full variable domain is DSGVTQTPKHLITATGQRVTLRCSPRSGDLSVYWYQQSLDQGLQFLIQYYNGEERAKGNILERFSAQQFPDLHSELNLSSLELGDSALYFCASSGTRETYGYTFGSGTRLTVV.

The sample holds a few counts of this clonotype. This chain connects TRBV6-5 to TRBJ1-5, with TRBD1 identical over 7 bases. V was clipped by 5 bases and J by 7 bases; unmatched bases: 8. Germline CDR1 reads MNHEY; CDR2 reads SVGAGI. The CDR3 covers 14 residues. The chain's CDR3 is CASSRDRVGQPQHF. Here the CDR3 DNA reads TGTGCCAGCAGTCGAGACAGGGTTGGACAGCCCCAGCATTTT.

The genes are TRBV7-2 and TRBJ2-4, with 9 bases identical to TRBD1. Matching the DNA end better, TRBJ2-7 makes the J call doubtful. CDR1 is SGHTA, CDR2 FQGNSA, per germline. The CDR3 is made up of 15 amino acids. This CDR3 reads CASRTPGQGLHEQYF. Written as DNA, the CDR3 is TGTGCCAGCAGAACACCGGGACAGGGTCTCCACGAGCAGTACTTC.

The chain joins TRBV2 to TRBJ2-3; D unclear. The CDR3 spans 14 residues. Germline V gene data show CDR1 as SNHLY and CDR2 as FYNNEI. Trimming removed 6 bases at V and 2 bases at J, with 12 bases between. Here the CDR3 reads CASSRPVNTDTQYF. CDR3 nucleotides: TGTGCCAGCAGCCGCCCAGTAAACACAGATACGCAGTATTTT. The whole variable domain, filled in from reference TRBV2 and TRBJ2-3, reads EPEVTQTPSHQVTQMGQEVILRCVPISNHLYFYWYRQILGQKVEFLVSFYNNEISEKSEIFDDQFSVERPDGSNFTLKIRSTKLEDSAMYFCASSRPVNTDTQYFGPGTRLTVL.